These T cell receptor beta chains were read from a single sample in a study of T-cell memory formation after mild COVID-19. TCRdb itself ran the 5' RACE reads through MiXCR, one entry per CDR3 protein. The profile covers roughly 350,000 distinct CDR3 sequences, with roughly an eighth appearing a single time and 22% taken by the ten largest. The sample consisted of PBMCs or a T cell subset sorted from them (not recorded which). All receptors derive from a man between 18 and 29 years old who had mild COVID-19 (a few samples of this study predate the infection). Cell type and time point are not known. Both conserved end residues are part of each CDR3.

V: TRBV6-2/TRBV6-3
J: TRBJ1-1
CDR3: CASSYGGITEAFF

V: TRBV11-2
J: TRBJ1-3
CDR3: CASSLGGLVAGNTIYF

V: TRBV5-1
J: TRBJ1-6
CDR3: CASSLRRGGSYNSPLHF

V: TRBV9
J: TRBJ1-2
CDR3: CASSVEGQTSNYGYTF

V: TRBV7-3
J: TRBJ1-1
CDR3: CASSLTFGARTEAFF

V: TRBV4-3
J: TRBJ2-5
CDR3: CASSQEKTSSATQYF

V: TRBV5-5
J: TRBJ2-2
CDR3: CASSFLAGGNTGELFF

V: TRBV12-3/TRBV12-4
J: TRBJ2-3
CDR3: CASRGGGVGTDTQYF

V: TRBV20-1
J: TRBJ2-5
CDR3: CSARSNQETQYF

V: TRBV6-2/TRBV6-3
J: TRBJ2-5
CDR3: CASRDAEAGKTQYF

V: TRBV5-4
J: TRBJ2-5
CDR3: CASSLPLAGSETQYF

V: TRBV6-2/TRBV6-3
J: TRBJ2-7
CDR3: CASSYGGPYEQYF

V: TRBV20-1
J: TRBJ1-5
CDR3: CSARRGDSNQPQHF

V: TRBV7-2
J: TRBJ2-2
CDR3: CASSPWTGNTGELFF

V: TRBV12-5
J: TRBJ2-3
CDR3: CASGSTVAAGQADTQYF

V: TRBV6-5
J: TRBJ2-1
CDR3: CASGGRTSGGDEQFF

V: TRBV5-1
J: TRBJ2-5
CDR3: CASSDGGGLQETQYF

V: TRBV20-1
J: TRBJ2-3
CDR3: CSAPGPSTDTQYF

V: TRBV10-3
J: TRBJ2-5
CDR3: CAINSAGEGETQYF

V: TRBV7-2
J: TRBJ1-5
CDR3: CASSSDGTQPQHF

V: TRBV5-6
J: TRBJ2-5
CDR3: CASSLAGPKETQYF

V: TRBV7-3
J: TRBJ2-3
CDR3: CASSLTAHPPATQYF

V: TRBV29-1
J: TRBJ1-1
CDR3: CSARGQVERTEAFF

V: TRBV4-1
J: TRBJ1-5
CDR3: CASTLGVQGAQPQHF

V: TRBV11-2
J: TRBJ1-3
CDR3: CASSLVADSRSGNTIYF

V: TRBV2
J: TRBJ2-5
CDR3: CASFLPQGPGSQYF

V: TRBV6-2/TRBV6-3
J: TRBJ2-2
CDR3: CASSYRSGGELFF

V: TRBV29-1
J: TRBJ2-3
CDR3: CSVGSGGPTDTQYF

V: TRBV12-3/TRBV12-4
J: TRBJ2-3
CDR3: CASRGYTQYF

V: TRBV20-1
J: TRBJ1-5
CDR3: CSARDSRGTQPQHF

V: TRBV28
J: TRBJ2-3
CDR3: CASSPLRGQGADTQYF

V: TRBV7-2
J: TRBJ2-5
CDR3: CASSSVWSQYF

V: TRBV12-3/TRBV12-4
J: TRBJ2-2
CDR3: CASIGSLSAGELFF

V: TRBV27
J: TRBJ1-5
CDR3: CASSPSPGFNQPQHF

V: TRBV2
J: TRBJ2-3
CDR3: CASKSSLADTQYF

V: TRBV3-1
J: TRBJ2-4
CDR3: CASSQASEAAENIQYF

V: TRBV4-1
J: TRBJ2-7
CDR3: CASSPRRTGGPEQYF

V: TRBV7-2
J: TRBJ1-6
CDR3: CASSQNWALGGSPLHF

V: TRBV7-2
J: TRBJ2-1
CDR3: CASSLVRRGNEQFF

V: TRBV28
J: TRBJ1-5
CDR3: CASLQGRGVYSNQPQHF

V: TRBV19
J: TRBJ1-1
CDR3: CASSILVGQTEAFF

V: TRBV3-1
J: TRBJ2-4
CDR3: CASSQRDGENIQYF

V: TRBV7-2
J: TRBJ1-1
CDR3: CASSLAPSTEAFF

V: TRBV27
J: TRBJ2-3
CDR3: CATKTGTGSTDTQYF

V: TRBV5-6
J: TRBJ2-2
CDR3: CASIRGTGSGELFF

V: TRBV4-2
J: TRBJ1-4
CDR3: CASSHEDRWNEKLFF

V: TRBV7-9
J: TRBJ2-5
CDR3: CASSLVLGEETQYF

V: TRBV3-1
J: TRBJ2-5
CDR3: CASSQGLAGGETQYF

V: TRBV20-1
J: TRBJ2-1
CDR3: CSARAGHGVPSEQFF

V: TRBV29-1
J: TRBJ2-2
CDR3: CSVLTGGYTGELFF

V: TRBV4-2
J: TRBJ2-3
CDR3: CASSPGTGDTDTQYF

V: TRBV6-5
J: TRBJ2-2
CDR3: CASRGTSGGLGGELFF